The 28 T cell receptor beta chains below were found in one sample sequenced in a study of blood T cell repertoires in COVID-19. Libraries were prepared by immunoSEQ multiplex PCR; TCRdb keeps only in-frame clonotypes and omits some of them. The sample holds 190,000 or so clones, 85% to 90% seen once. Sequencing was carried out using peripheral blood. Receptors were obtained from a woman in her 30s with active or convalescent COVID-19.

The J gene is TRBJ1-2, the V gene TRBV14; 7 bases are a match to TRBD1. The ends lost 5 bases at V and 5 bases at J; junction bases unmatched: 20. This CDR3 comprises 18 residues. Germline lookup yields CDR1 SGHDN and CDR2 FVKESK. The DNA of the CDR3 is TGTGCCAGCAGCACAACCCGGGACAGATCTTCCTCGAAATATGGCTACACCTTC. Translation: CASSTTRDRSSSKYGYTF.

The chain couples TRBV10-3 to TRBJ2-7, with a tentative D call TRBD2 (5 bases). Trimming pared 8 bases from V and 5 bases from J, leaving 10 bases between. This CDR3 has 11 residues. The V gene's germline CDR1 is ENHRY and CDR2 SYGVKD. The CDR3 sequence: CAIRGVNEQYF. DNA of the CDR3: TGTGCCATCCGGGGTGTCAACGAGCAGTACTTC.

This chain connects TRBV14 to TRBJ2-5; 10 bases map to TRBD2. The V and J ends lost 9 bases and 4 bases, in that order; junction bases with no gene match: 5. CDR1 and CDR2 from the germline V gene are SGHDN and FVKESK. This CDR3 contains 13 residues. CDR3 sequence reads: CASSGRPGETQYF. The DNA of the CDR3 is TGTGCCAGTAGCGGGAGGCCGGGAGAGACCCAGTACTTC.

The chain is built from TRBV30 and TRBJ1-2; D perhaps matches TRBD1 (5 bases). Germline loops: CDR1 GTSNPN, CDR2 SVGIG (reference sequence). Trimming shortened V by 5 bases and J by 5 bases, and 15 bases separated the two germline ends. The CDR3 contains 13 residues. The CDR3 is CAWSESRDYGYTF. CDR3 coding DNA: TGTGCCTGGTCGGAAAGCAGGGATTATGGCTACACCTTC.

The chain couples TRBV21-1 to TRBJ2-2; TRBD1 is the table's D call and was not checked against the DNA. TRBV21-1 is labeled a pseudogene. The CDR3 loop spans 17 amino acids. DNA for the CDR3: TGTGCCAGCACCCCGCGAGGGACAGGGGAAAACACCGGGGAGCTGTTTTTT. Translation gives CASTPRGTGENTGELFF.

The rearrangement uses TRBV6-6 and TRBJ1-6; 8 bases are a match to TRBD1. The CDR3 spans 16 residues. The V and J ends lost 4 bases and 10 bases, in that order; junction bases with no gene match: 12. Per the germline V gene, CDR1 is MNHNY and CDR2 is SVGAGI (reference sequence). CDR3 nucleotides: TGTGCCAGCAGTTCTCCACGGACAGGGTTAGGGTCACCCCTCCACTTT. Amino acid sequence: CASSSPRTGLGSPLHF.

CDR3 protein: CASLIGAGAPGNTIYF. As DNA, the CDR3 is TGTGCCAGCCTGATAGGGGCAGGGGCGCCTGGAAACACCATATATTTT. This chain links TRBV2 with TRBJ1-3; tentative D call: TRBD1 (6 bases). Germline CDR1 is SNHLY and CDR2 is FYNNEI. V was cut by 8 bases and J by 2 bases, with 19 bases left in between. The CDR3 totals 16 residues. Complete variable domain (other parts from reference TRBV2 and TRBJ1-3): EPEVTQTPSHQVTQMGQEVILRCVPISNHLYFYWYRQILGQKVEFLVSFYNNEISEKSEIFDDQFSVERPDGSNFTLKIRSTKLEDSAMYFCASLIGAGAPGNTIYFGEGSWLTVV.

The gene calls are TRBV19 and TRBJ1-2, with D perhaps TRBD1 (6 bases). Trimming removed 10 bases at V and 4 bases at J, with 19 bases between. The CDR3 is made up of 14 amino acids. The germline gives CDR1 LNHDA, CDR2 SQIVND (reference sequence). The CDR3 DNA reads TGTGCCACCAACCGGGGGGGGCAAGCCTATGGCTACACCTTC. Its translation is CATNRGGQAYGYTF.

The chain is built from TRBV2 and TRBJ1-5; 9 bases match TRBD1. Germline V gene lookup returns CDR1 SNHLY and CDR2 FYNNEI. The CDR3 totals 15 residues. V lost 4 bases, J lost 6 bases, and 7 bases stayed unmatched. The CDR3 DNA is TGTGCCAGCAGTGGGGACAGGGCGTACGGTCAGCCCCAGCATTTT. Translated, it gives CASSGDRAYGQPQHF.

The rearrangement uses TRBV29-1 and TRBJ1-3; D unclear. The CDR3 contains 12 residues. Deletions cut 5 bases from V and 1 base from J, with 6 bases between. CDR1 is SQVTM, CDR2 ANQGSEA, per germline. This CDR3 reads CSVRESGNTIYF. CDR3 bases: TGCAGCGTTAGAGAGTCTGGAAACACCATATATTTT.

The table lists this clone with a count of one. The V call is TRBV25-1, the J call TRBJ2-7; 10 bases are a match to TRBD1. CDR3 length equals 14 residues. Germline CDR1 MGHDK, CDR2 SYGVNS. After removal of 1 base from V and 3 bases from J, the junction contained 0 bases not matched to a gene. The DNA of the CDR3 is TGTGCCAGCAGTGAATGGACAGGGGGCTACGAGCAGTACTTC. Translated: CASSEWTGGYEQYF.

The V gene is TRBV5-1, the J gene TRBJ1-1; 7 nucleotides line up with TRBD1. There are 15 residues in the CDR3. Per germline, CDR1 SGHRS and CDR2 YFSETQ. J gave up 1 base and V 3 bases, and 6 bases lay outside the gene matches. CDR3 in DNA: TGCGCCAGCAGCTCATTGGACAGGAGGAACACTGAAGCTTTCTTT. As protein: CASSSLDRRNTEAFF.

V gene TRBV29-1 combines with J gene TRBJ2-7, with 9 bases fitting TRBD1. In germline, CDR1 is SQVTM, CDR2 ANQGSEA. This CDR3 has 14 residues. With 2 bases clipped from V and 0 bases from J, the junction kept 2 bases outside the gene matches. CDR3: CSVESGQGSYEQYF. CDR3 DNA sequence: TGCAGCGTTGAATCGGGACAGGGCTCCTACGAGCAGTACTTC.

The chain carries TRBV3-1 (or the pseudogene TRBV3-2) and TRBJ2-2; D possibly corresponds to TRBD1 (6 bases). CDR3 length: 17 amino acids. V was clipped by 4 bases and J by 2 bases, with 17 bases between them. Germline-derived CDR1 and CDR2 are LGHDT and YNNKEL (reference sequence). This chain's CDR3 is CASSRLDTGYNTGELFF. CDR3 DNA sequence: TGTGCCAGCAGCCGCTTAGATACAGGGTACAACACCGGGGAGCTGTTTTTT.

This rearrangement joins TRBV3-1 (or the pseudogene TRBV3-2) to TRBJ2-1; tentative D call: TRBD2 (7 bases). The ends were cut back, 3 bases at V and 9 bases at J, with 12 bases in the middle. The germline V gene has CDR1 LGHDT and CDR2 YNNKEL (reference sequence). The CDR3 is 13 amino acids. CDR3 protein: CASSHRGGAEQFF. The CDR3 DNA reads TGTGCCAGCAGCCACCGAGGGGGGGCTGAGCAGTTCTTC.

The chain joins TRBV7-9 to TRBJ2-1, with 8 bases fitting TRBD1. CDR1 and CDR2 from the germline V gene are SEHNR and FQNEAQ (reference sequence). The CDR3 has 16 residues. J gave up 0 bases and V 3 bases, and 4 bases lay outside the gene matches. The CDR3 nucleotides are TGTGCCAGCAGCTTCGGGACAGGTAGCTCCTACAATGAGCAGTTCTTC. Residues: CASSFGTGSSYNEQFF.

The chain carries TRBV7-9 and TRBJ1-1; no clear D. Germline CDR1 is SEHNR and CDR2 is FQNEAQ (reference sequence). The CDR3 runs 14 residues. V lost 1 base to trimming and J lost 5 bases, with 11 bases between them. The DNA of the CDR3 is TGTGCCAGCAGCTTAGAGCGGACGGGTACTGAAGCTTTCTTT. This sequence encodes CASSLERTGTEAFF.

The rearrangement joins TRBV12-3 or TRBV12-4 to TRBJ2-2; no reliable D call. The V end lost 6 bases, the J end lost 1 base, and 6 bases lay between the germline ends. The CDR3 is made up of 13 amino acids. CDR3 sequence: CASSPENTGELFF. The CDR3 DNA follows: TGTGCCAGCAGCCCAGAGAACACCGGGGAGCTGTTTTTT.

The chain links TRBV11-3 to TRBJ1-1; D may be TRBD1 (5 bases). CDR1 is SGHNT, CDR2 YENEEA, per germline. V was cut by 2 bases and J by 3 bases, with 10 bases left in between. This CDR3 region has 14 residues. CDR3 sequence: CASSLQGKDTEAFF. CDR3 DNA: TGTGCCAGCAGCTTACAGGGCAAGGACACTGAAGCTTTCTTT.

This chain uses TRBV5-1 with TRBJ1-6; D perhaps matches TRBD1 (5 bases). V gave up 2 bases and J gave up 6 bases, with 12 bases separating them. Germline CDR1 and CDR2: SGHRS and YFSETQ. The CDR3 covers 15 residues. In DNA, the CDR3 is TGCGCCAGCAGCTTTGGACAATCTGCTAATTCACCCCTCCACTTT. Translated, it gives CASSFGQSANSPLHF.

This clone was found many times. The chain employs TRBV21-1 and TRBJ2-7; the table assigns TRBD2, which was not confirmed against the DNA. TRBV21-1 constitutes a pseudogene. This CDR3 is 18 amino acids long. The CDR3, as DNA: TGTGCCAGCAGCCCTCCGGAGGGACTAGCGGTCTCCTCCTACGAGCAGTACTTC. Residues: CASSPPEGLAVSSYEQYF.

J is TRBJ2-5 and V is TRBV28, with D possibly matching TRBD2 (7 bases). The CDR3 runs 15 residues. V shed 5 bases and J shed 5 bases, with 18 bases lying between them. Germline V gene lookup returns CDR1 MDHEN and CDR2 SYDVKM. The CDR3 sequence: CASSVRGTLVETQYF. The CDR3 DNA reads as TGTGCCAGCAGTGTGCGGGGGACATTGGTTGAGACCCAGTACTTC.

The chain links TRBV27 to TRBJ2-7; the D is unclear. Germline V CDR1 and CDR2: MNHEY, SMNVEV (reference sequence). There are 16 residues in the CDR3. Deletions cut 0 bases from V and 6 bases from J, with 18 bases between. Here the CDR3 reads CASSLSPTAPFSEQYF. The DNA of the CDR3 is TGTGCCAGCAGTTTATCGCCCACAGCCCCTTTCTCCGAGCAGTACTTC.

The rearrangement links TRBV9 to TRBJ2-1; 14 positions agree with TRBD2. Germline CDR1 SGDLS, CDR2 YYNGEE. This CDR3 contains 15 residues. V shed 5 bases, J shed 7 bases, and the junction held 5 bases outside the gene matches. CDR3 sequence: CASSETSGGANEQFF. Here the CDR3 DNA reads TGTGCCAGCAGTGAGACTAGCGGGGGGGCGAATGAGCAGTTCTTC.

The chain employs TRBV19 and TRBJ1-2, with a tentative D call TRBD1 (5 bases). Trimming pared 6 bases from V and 3 bases from J, leaving 14 bases between. Germline lookup yields CDR1 LNHDA and CDR2 SQIVND (reference sequence). This CDR3 is built from 14 residues. The CDR3 spells CASSPGRSDYGYTF. DNA of the CDR3: TGTGCCAGTAGCCCAGGGCGCAGTGACTATGGCTACACCTTC. The complete variable domain, with remaining parts taken from reference TRBV19 and TRBJ1-2, reads DGGITQSPKYLFRKEGQNVTLSCEQNLNHDAMYWYRQDPGQGLRLIYYSQIVNDFQKGDIAEGYSVSREKKESFPLTVTSAQKNPTAFYLCASSPGRSDYGYTFGSGTRLTVV.

In this sample, this clone turned up a few times. This chain connects TRBV12-3 or TRBV12-4 to TRBJ2-7; 7 nucleotides line up with TRBD1. The CDR3 is 11 amino acids. Unmatched junction bases numbered 9, after V lost 6 bases and J lost 13 bases. The CDR3 sequence: CASRTVDRVYF. CDR3 nucleotide sequence: TGTGCCAGCAGAACCGTAGACAGGGTATACTTC.

The CDR3 reads CASSLATNEKLFF. DNA of the CDR3: TGCGCCAGCAGCCTCGCAACTAATGAAAAACTGTTTTTT. V gene TRBV5-1 combines with J gene TRBJ1-4; no clear D. Trimming stripped 4 bases from V and 0 bases from J, with 4 bases between. Germline assignment: CDR1 SGHRS and CDR2 YFSETQ. The CDR3 runs 13 residues.

The chain combines TRBV7-2 with TRBJ1-2; D perhaps matches TRBD1 (6 bases). The CDR3 spans 13 residues. The V gene's germline CDR1 is SGHTA and CDR2 FQGNSA. Trimming shortened V by 1 base and J by 8 bases, and 11 bases separated the two germline ends. The CDR3 region is CASSLGNRGGYTF. The CDR3 coding sequence is TGTGCCAGCAGCTTAGGAAATAGGGGGGGCTACACCTTC.